The 24 T cell receptor beta chains below all came from one sample that was sequenced in a study of blood T cell repertoires in COVID-19. Sequencing used immunoSEQ multiplex PCR; TCRdb keeps in-frame clones, though not all of them. The table records 250,000 to 350,000 clones, about 85% of them present only once. The sequenced sample was peripheral blood. All receptors come from a woman between 50 and 59 years old who had recovered from COVID-19.

As DNA, the CDR3 is TGTGCCTGGAGGCGTGGGTCGGGGCAGCCCCAGCATTTT. This gives the protein CAWRRGSGQPQHF. The genes are TRBV30 and TRBJ1-5; the D is unclear. V lost 3 bases to trimming and J lost 7 bases, with 13 bases between them. The CDR3 has 13 amino acids. Germline V gives CDR1 GTSNPN, CDR2 SVGIG (reference sequence).

The rearrangement joins TRBV7-8 to TRBJ1-1, with D tentatively TRBD1 (6 bases). This CDR3 contains 15 residues. V was pared by 0 bases and J by 4 bases, with 12 bases between. Germline V gives CDR1 SGHVS, CDR2 FQNEAQ. The CDR3 reads CASSLALAGVTEAFF. The CDR3 DNA sequence: TGTGCCAGCAGCTTAGCGCTGGCAGGGGTCACTGAAGCTTTCTTT.

The J gene is TRBJ2-1, the V gene TRBV5-1, with a weak D call TRBD2 (6 bases). This CDR3 comprises 16 residues. The germline gives CDR1 SGHRS, CDR2 YFSETQ. Trimming removed 4 bases at V and 4 bases at J, with 18 bases between. Written as DNA, the CDR3 is TGCGCCAGCAGCCTCCTTGGGGGGAAGAGGTACAATGAGCAGTTCTTC. It encodes CASSLLGGKRYNEQFF.

The chain recombines TRBV28 with TRBJ2-1; D possibly corresponds to TRBD1 (5 bases). The CDR3 loop spans 17 amino acids. The germline V gene encodes CDR1 MDHEN and CDR2 SYDVKM. V shed 7 bases and J shed 8 bases, with 27 bases lying between them. CDR3 sequence reads: CASNPYFWGDQGDEQFF. The CDR3 bases are TGTGCCAGCAATCCCTACTTCTGGGGTGATCAGGGCGATGAGCAGTTCTTC. Supplemented by reference TRBV28 and TRBJ2-1, the full variable domain reads DVKVTQSSRYLVKRTGEKVFLECVQDMDHENMFWYRQDPGLGLRLIYFSYDVKMKEKGDIPEGYSVSREKKERFSLILESASTNQTSMYLCASNPYFWGDQGDEQFFGPGTRLTVL.

CDR3 region: CASRGTGKVGYTF. For the CDR3, the DNA is TGTGCCAGCAGGGGGACAGGGAAGGTTGGCTACACCTTC. This chain links TRBV6-5 with TRBJ1-2, with 9 bases identical to TRBD1. This CDR3 is 13 amino acids long. V gave up 6 bases and J gave up 7 bases; unmatched junction bases: 6. The germline V gene has CDR1 MNHEY and CDR2 SVGAGI.

This clone was seen more than once but under ten times. The gene calls are TRBV2 and TRBJ2-7, with unresolved D. The germline V and J ends were trimmed by 4 bases and 0 bases, with 7 bases remaining between them. The CDR3 runs 13 residues. The germline gives CDR1 SNHLY, CDR2 FYNNEI. CDR3 amino acids: CASSATVSYEQYF. As DNA, the CDR3 is TGTGCCAGCAGTGCAACAGTCTCCTACGAGCAGTACTTC. The complete variable domain, with remaining parts taken from reference TRBV2 and TRBJ2-7, reads EPEVTQTPSHQVTQMGQEVILRCVPISNHLYFYWYRQILGQKVEFLVSFYNNEISEKSEIFDDQFSVERPDGSNFTLKIRSTKLEDSAMYFCASSATVSYEQYFGPGTRLTVT.

There are a few counts of this clone. V and J are TRBV27 and TRBJ1-1; D gene uncertain. The CDR3 has 14 amino acids. Germline V lookup: CDR1 MNHEY, CDR2 SMNVEV (reference sequence). With 3 bases removed from V and 5 bases from J, the gap between germline ends came to 13 bases. The CDR3 DNA reads TGTGCCAGCAGTTTGGTATCAAAGAGGACTGAAGCTTTCTTT. Its translation is CASSLVSKRTEAFF.

Turning to this clone: This sample also contains other DNA sequences that code for the same CDR3. The chain has TRBV7-2 and TRBJ1-5; D possibly corresponds to TRBD1 (5 bases). This CDR3 comprises 16 residues. Deletions cut 2 bases from V and 0 bases from J, with 11 bases between. Germline V gene sequence: CDR1 SGHTA, CDR2 FQGNSA. In DNA form, the CDR3 reads TGTGCCAGCAGCTTAAGGGGAGGGGATAGCAATCAGCCCCAGCATTTT. Translating it yields CASSLRGGDSNQPQHF.

V gene TRBV2 combines with J gene TRBJ2-5; perhaps TRBD1 as D (6 bases). The CDR3 runs to 13 residues. From germline, CDR1 is SNHLY and CDR2 FYNNEI. V was shortened by 4 bases and J by 5 bases, with 11 bases between the two germline ends. The CDR3 DNA follows: TGTGCCAGCAGTGCGACAGGTTCGGAGACCCAGTACTTC. Protein: CASSATGSETQYF.

The rearrangement uses TRBV19 and TRBJ1-5; tentatively, D is TRBD1 (6 bases). The CDR3 consists of 16 residues. CDR1 is LNHDA, CDR2 SQIVND, per germline (reference sequence). The ends were cut back, 4 bases at V and 2 bases at J, with 15 bases in the middle. The CDR3 nucleotides read TGTGCCAGTAGTAACGGCAGGGGATTAGGCAATCAGCCCCAGCATTTT. Translation: CASSNGRGLGNQPQHF.

This sequence joins TRBV15 and TRBJ2-3; 14 bases line up with TRBD2. Germline CDR1 and CDR2: LNHNV and YYDKDF (reference sequence). The CDR3 runs 19 residues. Trimming removed 0 bases from V and 5 bases from J; junction bases left unmatched: 10. CDR3 residues: CATSRDGTSGRGRGDTQYF. The CDR3 DNA reads as TGTGCCACCAGCAGAGATGGGACTAGCGGGAGAGGCCGTGGAGATACGCAGTATTTT. Together with reference TRBV15 and TRBJ2-3, the CDR3 gives the full variable domain: DAMVIQNPRYQVTQFGKPVTLSCSQTLNHNVMYWYQQKSSQAPKLLFHYYDKDFNNEADTPDNFQSRRPNTSFCFLDIRSPGLGDTAMYLCATSRDGTSGRGRGDTQYFGPGTRLTVL.

The chain is built from TRBV4-3 and TRBJ1-1; D may be TRBD1 (6 bases). Trimming left V 0 bases short and J 5 bases short, with 19 bases between. CDR1 LGHNA and CDR2 YSLEER come from the germline V gene. The CDR3 spans 17 residues. In nucleotides, the CDR3 is TGCGCCAGCAGCCAAGATTCCTACAGGGAGGGATGGACTGAAGCTTTCTTT. Its protein is CASSQDSYREGWTEAFF.

The CDR3 protein is CASSGGTVTYEQYF. DNA of the CDR3: TGCGCCAGCAGCGGCGGGACAGTAACCTACGAGCAGTACTTC. V and J are TRBV5-1 and TRBJ2-7; the D gene is possibly TRBD1 (7 bases). CDR1 is SGHRS and CDR2 is YFSETQ in the germline V gene. V lost 4 bases and J lost 2, with 13 bases in between. CDR3 length: 14 residues.

This sequence joins TRBV9 and TRBJ2-2; D uncertain. V was trimmed by 1 base and J by 7 bases, leaving 8 bases between them. This CDR3 is 13 amino acids long. CDR1 SGDLS and CDR2 YYNGEE come from the germline V gene. Here the CDR3 reads CASSVTPGGELFF. The CDR3 DNA follows: TGTGCCAGCAGCGTAACCCCGGGCGGGGAGCTGTTTTTT.

J is TRBJ1-1 and V is TRBV6-6; D gene unclear. This CDR3 spans 16 amino acids. V lost 0 bases and J lost 3, with 14 bases in between. The germline CDR1 and CDR2 sequences are MNHNY and SVGAGI (reference sequence). In nucleotides, the CDR3 is TGTGCCAGCAGTTACTCTCGGGATACGATGGACACTGAAGCTTTCTTT. This encodes CASSYSRDTMDTEAFF.

The gene calls are TRBV11-2 and TRBJ1-2; possible D gene TRBD1, 6 bases. Germline CDR1 reads SGHAT; CDR2 reads FQNNGV. The V gene lost 5 bases and the J gene lost 5 bases, with 21 bases spanning the gap. This CDR3 region has 16 residues. CDR3 region: CASSEDRIPSTYGYTF. CDR3 DNA: TGTGCCAGCAGCGAGGACAGAATCCCTTCAACATATGGCTACACCTTC.

The chain recombines TRBV2 with TRBJ2-7, with 8 bases lining up with TRBD1. Losses at the gene ends were 2 bases for V and 7 bases for J; bases not matched to a gene: 7. Germline V gene lookup returns CDR1 SNHLY and CDR2 FYNNEI. The CDR3 length is 14 residues. CDR3 sequence: CASSEPRGLYEQYF. Here the CDR3 DNA reads TGTGCCAGCAGTGAACCCAGGGGGCTGTATGAGCAGTACTTC.

The V gene is TRBV25-1, the J gene TRBJ2-3, with D perhaps TRBD1 (6 bases). Trimming left V 6 bases short and J 4 bases short, with 14 bases between. The CDR3 is 14 amino acids. The V gene's germline CDR1 is MGHDK and CDR2 SYGVNS. This chain's CDR3 is CASSDRPQADTQYF. The CDR3 DNA sequence: TGTGCCAGCAGCGACAGGCCTCAGGCAGATACGCAGTATTTT.

The gene calls are TRBV6-6 and TRBJ2-7; 9 bases align to TRBD1. The ends lost 6 bases at V and 4 bases at J; junction bases unmatched: 4. In germline, CDR1 is MNHNY, CDR2 SVGAGI (reference sequence). The CDR3 covers 13 residues. The CDR3: CASSRTGEYEQYF. In DNA form, the CDR3 reads TGTGCCAGCAGCAGGACAGGGGAGTACGAGCAGTACTTC.

The chain combines TRBV7-9 with TRBJ1-1; D remains unclear. The CDR3 covers 12 residues. Germline V gene data show CDR1 as SEHNR and CDR2 as FQNEAQ (reference sequence). V was pared by 5 bases and J by 5 bases, with 9 bases between. CDR3 sequence: CASSTFGTEAFF. The CDR3 nucleotides read TGTGCCAGCAGCACTTTCGGGACTGAAGCTTTCTTT. The full variable domain, with the rest looked up from reference TRBV7-9 and TRBJ1-1, is DTGVSQNPRHKITKRGQNVTFRCDPISEHNRLYWYRQTLGQGPEFLTYFQNEAQLEKSRLLSDRFSAERPKGSFSTLEIQRTEQGDSAMYLCASSTFGTEAFFGQGTRLTVV.

This chain uses TRBV7-9 with TRBJ2-5, with 10 positions matching TRBD2. The germline CDR1 and CDR2 sequences are SEHNR and FQNEAQ (reference sequence). The CDR3 loop spans 17 amino acids. With 4 bases clipped from V and 5 bases from J, the junction kept 13 bases outside the gene matches. CDR3 DNA: TGTGCCAGCAGCTCCCGACTAGCGGGTTATACCCGGGAGACCCAGTACTTC. Protein: CASSSRLAGYTRETQYF.

The chain links TRBV5-5 to TRBJ1-6; D remains ambiguous. Germline CDR1 is SGHKS and CDR2 is YYEKEE (reference sequence). The CDR3 spans 14 residues. With 4 bases removed from V and 8 bases from J, the gap between germline ends came to 13 bases. The CDR3 DNA reads TGTGCCAGCAGCCGGGAACAGAATTATTCACCCCTCCACTTT. Translation gives CASSREQNYSPLHF.

The chain carries TRBV27 and TRBJ1-1; no clear D. The V and J ends lost 7 bases and 6 bases respectively, with 15 bases between them. This CDR3 region has 13 residues. From germline, CDR1 is MNHEY and CDR2 SMNVEV (reference sequence). CDR3 region: CASIKRSGAEAFF. The CDR3 DNA is TGTGCCAGCATCAAAAGGTCCGGGGCTGAAGCTTTCTTT.

The chain uses TRBV6-2 or TRBV6-3 and TRBJ1-5, with 7 bases aligning to TRBD1. Germline CDR1 MNHEY, CDR2 SVGEGT. This CDR3 has 16 residues. Trimming cost V 6 bases and J 7 bases; bases outside gene matches: 15. The chain's CDR3 is CASSQIQGPVFQPQHF. CDR3 bases: TGTGCCAGCAGCCAAATACAGGGGCCTGTGTTCCAGCCCCAGCATTTT.